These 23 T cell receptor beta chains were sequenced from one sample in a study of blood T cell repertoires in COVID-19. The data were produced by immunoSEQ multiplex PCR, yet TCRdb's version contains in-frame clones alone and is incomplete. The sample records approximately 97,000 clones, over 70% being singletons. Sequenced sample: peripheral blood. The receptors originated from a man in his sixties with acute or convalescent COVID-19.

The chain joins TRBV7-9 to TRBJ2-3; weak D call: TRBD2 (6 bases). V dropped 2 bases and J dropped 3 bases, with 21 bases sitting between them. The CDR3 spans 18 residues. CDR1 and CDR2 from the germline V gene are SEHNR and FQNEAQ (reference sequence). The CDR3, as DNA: TGTGCCAGCAGCTTAAGGGAGGTCTTCGCTAGCGCTACAGATACGCAGTATTTT. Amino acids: CASSLREVFASATDTQYF.

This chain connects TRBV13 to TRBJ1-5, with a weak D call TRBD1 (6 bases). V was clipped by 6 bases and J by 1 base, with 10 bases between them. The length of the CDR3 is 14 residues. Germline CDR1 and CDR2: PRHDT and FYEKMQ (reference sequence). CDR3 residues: CASRETGSNQPQHF. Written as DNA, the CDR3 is TGTGCCAGCAGGGAAACAGGGAGCAATCAGCCCCAGCATTTT.

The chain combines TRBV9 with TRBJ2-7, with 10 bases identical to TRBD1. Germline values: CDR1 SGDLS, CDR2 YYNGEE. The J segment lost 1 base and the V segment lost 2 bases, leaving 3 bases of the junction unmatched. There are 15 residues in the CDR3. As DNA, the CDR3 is TGTGCCAGCAGCGTTAGACAGGGGGCTTCCTACGAGCAGTACTTC. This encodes CASSVRQGASYEQYF.

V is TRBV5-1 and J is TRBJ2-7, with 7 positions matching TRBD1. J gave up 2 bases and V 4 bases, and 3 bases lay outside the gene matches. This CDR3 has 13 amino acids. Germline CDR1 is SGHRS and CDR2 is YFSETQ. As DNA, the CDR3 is TGCGCCAGCAGCCGGGACAGAACCTACGAGCAGTACTTC. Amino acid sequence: CASSRDRTYEQYF.

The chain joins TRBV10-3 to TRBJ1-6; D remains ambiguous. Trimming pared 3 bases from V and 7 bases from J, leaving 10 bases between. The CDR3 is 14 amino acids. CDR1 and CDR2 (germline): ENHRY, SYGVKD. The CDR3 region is CAISDLPENSPLHF. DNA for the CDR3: TGTGCCATCAGTGATTTACCCGAGAATTCACCCCTCCACTTT.

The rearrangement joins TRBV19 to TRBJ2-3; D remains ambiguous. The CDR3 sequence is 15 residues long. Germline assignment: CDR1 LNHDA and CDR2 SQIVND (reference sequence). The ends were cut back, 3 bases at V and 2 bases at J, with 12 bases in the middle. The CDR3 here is CASSMMIRDTDTQYF. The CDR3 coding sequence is TGTGCCAGTAGTATGATGATTAGAGACACAGATACGCAGTATTTT.

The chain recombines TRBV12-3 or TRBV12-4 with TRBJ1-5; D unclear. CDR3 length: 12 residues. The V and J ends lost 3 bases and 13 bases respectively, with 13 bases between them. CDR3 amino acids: CASSFREVTQHF. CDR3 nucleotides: TGTGCCAGCAGTTTTCGGGAGGTAACGCAGCATTTT.

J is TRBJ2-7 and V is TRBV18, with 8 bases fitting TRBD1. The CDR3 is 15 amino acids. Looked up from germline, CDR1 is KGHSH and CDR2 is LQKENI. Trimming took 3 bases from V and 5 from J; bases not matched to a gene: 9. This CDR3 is CASSPLGTGFNEQYF. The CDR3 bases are TGTGCCAGCTCACCCCTAGGGACAGGCTTCAACGAGCAGTACTTC.

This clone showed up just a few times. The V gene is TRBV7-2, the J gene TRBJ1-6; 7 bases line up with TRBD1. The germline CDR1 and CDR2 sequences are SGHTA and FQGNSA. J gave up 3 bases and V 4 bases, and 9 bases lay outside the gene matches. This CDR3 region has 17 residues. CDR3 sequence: CASSSRTGGVYNSPLHF. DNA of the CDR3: TGTGCCAGCAGCTCCCGGACAGGCGGCGTCTATAATTCACCCCTCCACTTT.

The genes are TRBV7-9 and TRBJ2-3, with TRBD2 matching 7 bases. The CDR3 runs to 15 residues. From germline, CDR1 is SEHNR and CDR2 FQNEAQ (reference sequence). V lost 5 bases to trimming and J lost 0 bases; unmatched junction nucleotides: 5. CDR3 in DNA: TGTGCCAGCAGCCCCGTGGGGGGGAGCACAGATACGCAGTATTTT. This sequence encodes CASSPVGGSTDTQYF.

The CDR3 here is CASRGQGNTEAFF. CDR3 DNA sequence: TGTGCCAGCAGGGGACAGGGGAACACTGAAGCTTTCTTT. The chain couples TRBV2 to TRBJ1-1, with 9 nucleotides matching TRBD1. V lost 6 bases, J lost 1 base, and 0 bases stayed unmatched. The germline V gene has CDR1 SNHLY and CDR2 FYNNEI. The CDR3 covers 13 residues.

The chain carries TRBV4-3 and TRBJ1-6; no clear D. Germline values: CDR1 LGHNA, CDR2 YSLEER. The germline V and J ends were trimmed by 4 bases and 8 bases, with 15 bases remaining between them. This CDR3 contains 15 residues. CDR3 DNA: TGCGCCAGCAGCCTGTTCATAAACTTGGATTCACCCCTCCACTTT. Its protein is CASSLFINLDSPLHF.

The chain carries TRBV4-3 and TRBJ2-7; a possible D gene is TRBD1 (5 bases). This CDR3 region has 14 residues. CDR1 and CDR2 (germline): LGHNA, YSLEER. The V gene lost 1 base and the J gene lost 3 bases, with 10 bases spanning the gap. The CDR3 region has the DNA TGCGCCAGCAGCCAAGGGCGACAGTACTACGAGCAGTACTTC. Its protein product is CASSQGRQYYEQYF.

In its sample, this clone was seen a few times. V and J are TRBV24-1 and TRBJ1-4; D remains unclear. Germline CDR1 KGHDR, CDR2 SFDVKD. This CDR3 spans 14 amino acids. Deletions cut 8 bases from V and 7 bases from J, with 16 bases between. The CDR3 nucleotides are TGTGCCACCATCTACTATGGGAGTAGTGAAAAACTGTTTTTT. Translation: CATIYYGSSEKLFF.

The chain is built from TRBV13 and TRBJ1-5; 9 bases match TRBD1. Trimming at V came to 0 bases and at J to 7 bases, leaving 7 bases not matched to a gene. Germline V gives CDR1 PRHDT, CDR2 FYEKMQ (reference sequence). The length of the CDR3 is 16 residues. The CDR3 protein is CASSLGGTGMRQPQHF. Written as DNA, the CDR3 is TGTGCCAGCAGCTTAGGTGGGACAGGGATGAGACAGCCCCAGCATTTT.

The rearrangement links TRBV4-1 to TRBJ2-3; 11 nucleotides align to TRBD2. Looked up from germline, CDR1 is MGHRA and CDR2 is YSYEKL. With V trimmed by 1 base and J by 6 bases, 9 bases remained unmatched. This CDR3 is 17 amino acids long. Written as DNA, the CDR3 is TGCGCCAGCAGCCAAGCTGGAACTAGCGGGAGTTTGGATACGCAGTATTTT. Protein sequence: CASSQAGTSGSLDTQYF.

CDR3 amino acids: CASSIGVQSSTDTQYF. The DNA of the CDR3 is TGTGCCAGTAGTATCGGGGTACAATCCAGCACAGATACGCAGTATTTT. V gene TRBV19 combines with J gene TRBJ2-3, with TRBD2 as a possible D gene (5 bases). Germline V lookup: CDR1 LNHDA, CDR2 SQIVND (reference sequence). There are 16 residues in the CDR3. Trimming took off 3 bases at V and 0 bases at J, with 13 bases between the two ends.

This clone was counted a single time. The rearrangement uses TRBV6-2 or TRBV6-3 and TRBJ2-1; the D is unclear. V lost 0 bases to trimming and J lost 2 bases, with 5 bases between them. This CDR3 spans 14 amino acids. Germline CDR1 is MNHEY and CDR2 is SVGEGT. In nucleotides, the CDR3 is TGTGCCAGCAGTTACTCGGCAGCCTACAATGAGCAGTTCTTC. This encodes CASSYSAAYNEQFF.

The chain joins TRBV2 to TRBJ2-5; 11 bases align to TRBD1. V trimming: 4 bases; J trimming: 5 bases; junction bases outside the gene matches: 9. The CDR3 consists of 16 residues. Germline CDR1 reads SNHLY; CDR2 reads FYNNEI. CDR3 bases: TGTGCCAGCAGTGTCCTGCGGACAGGGGGCGGGGAGACCCAGTACTTC. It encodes CASSVLRTGGGETQYF.

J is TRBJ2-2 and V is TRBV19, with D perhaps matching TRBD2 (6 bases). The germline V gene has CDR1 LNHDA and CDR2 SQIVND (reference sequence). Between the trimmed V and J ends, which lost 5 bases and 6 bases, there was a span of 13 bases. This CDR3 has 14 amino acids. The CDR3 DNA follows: TGTGCCAGTAGTCCGACTGGAGGGGCCGGGGAGCTGTTTTTT. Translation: CASSPTGGAGELFF.

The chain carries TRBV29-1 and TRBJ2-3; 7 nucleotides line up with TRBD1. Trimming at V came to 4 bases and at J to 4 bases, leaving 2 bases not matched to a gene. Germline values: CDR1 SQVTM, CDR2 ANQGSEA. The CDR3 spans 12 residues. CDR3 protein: CSVGRGSDTQYF. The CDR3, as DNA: TGCAGCGTTGGCAGGGGGTCAGATACGCAGTATTTT.

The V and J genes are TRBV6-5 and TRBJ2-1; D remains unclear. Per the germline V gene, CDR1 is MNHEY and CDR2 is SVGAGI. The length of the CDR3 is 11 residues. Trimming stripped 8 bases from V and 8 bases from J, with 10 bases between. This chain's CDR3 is CASYEVYEQFF. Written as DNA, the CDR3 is TGTGCCAGCTACGAGGTCTATGAGCAGTTCTTC.

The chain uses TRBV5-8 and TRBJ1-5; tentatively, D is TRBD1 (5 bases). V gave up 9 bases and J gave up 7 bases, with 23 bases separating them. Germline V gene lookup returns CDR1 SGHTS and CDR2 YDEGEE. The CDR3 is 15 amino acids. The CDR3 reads CATKLSGVQAQPQHF. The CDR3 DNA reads TGTGCCACAAAACTATCGGGGGTACAGGCGCAGCCCCAGCATTTT.